Each of the 14 T cell receptor beta chains below was sequenced from the same sample in a study of cytomegalovirus exposure and HLA in healthy donors. The PCR made use of 60 Vbeta and 13 Jbeta primers. The repertoire was sequenced with immunoSEQ multiplex PCR; TCRdb's copy has only in-frame clones and lacks some. Of around 190,000 clones in the sample, about 81% are singletons; the top ten hold less than 2%. Sequenced material: PBMCs. These TCRs come from a man younger than 30 in good health and CMV-seronegative.

The rearrangement joins TRBV28 to TRBJ2-5; TRBD1 aligns across 7 bases. Germline lookup yields CDR1 MDHEN and CDR2 SYDVKM. Trimming at V came to 8 bases and at J to 1 base, leaving 7 bases not matched to a gene. The CDR3 consists of 14 residues. The CDR3 region has the DNA TGTGCCAGCGTAGACAGGGCCACCCAAGAGACCCAGTACTTC. Translating it yields CASVDRATQETQYF.

The V and J genes are TRBV28 and TRBJ2-7; tentative D call: TRBD2 (5 bases). CDR3 length: 14 amino acids. Germline V gene lookup returns CDR1 MDHEN and CDR2 SYDVKM. Trimming took 1 base from V and 2 from J, leaving 9 bases between them. In DNA form, the CDR3 reads TGTGCCAGCAGTTTATCTAGCCGGGCCTACGAGCAGTACTTC. Encoded protein: CASSLSSRAYEQYF.

The chain is built from TRBV5-4 and TRBJ2-7, with TRBD1 matching 9 bases. Per germline, CDR1 SGHNT and CDR2 YYREEE (reference sequence). The CDR3 is made up of 14 amino acids. V was pared by 2 bases and J by 3 bases, with 3 bases of the junction left unmatched. CDR3 nucleotides: TGTGCCAGCAGCTTTGACAGGGGGAACTACGAGCAGTACTTC. It translates to CASSFDRGNYEQYF.

The rearrangement links TRBV6-4 to TRBJ2-7, with D unclear. Trimming pared 8 bases from V and 5 bases from J, leaving 16 bases between. The CDR3 is 13 amino acids. CDR1 is MRHNA and CDR2 is SNTAGT in the germline V gene. CDR3 coding DNA: TGTGCCAGCCAACTATGGTTTATGGACGAGCAGTACTTC. Its translation: CASQLWFMDEQYF.

The rearrangement links TRBV12-5 to TRBJ2-1; 12 bases match TRBD2. CDR1 and CDR2 from the germline V gene are LGHNT and FRNRAP. V shed 6 bases and J 8 bases; nucleotides not matched to a gene: 8. CDR3 length: 15 amino acids. CDR3 region: CASGASGGDLDEQFF. In nucleotides, the CDR3 is TGTGCTAGTGGGGCTAGCGGGGGGGATTTGGATGAGCAGTTCTTC.

This clone was observed a few times. The rearrangement uses TRBV5-4 and TRBJ2-7; 7 nucleotides agree with TRBD1. Germline-derived CDR1 and CDR2 are SGHNT and YYREEE (reference sequence). CDR3 length: 15 amino acids. V trimming: 0 bases; J trimming: 2 bases; junction bases outside the gene matches: 5. This CDR3 reads CASSLAGQGAYEQYF. The CDR3 coding sequence is TGTGCCAGCAGCTTGGCCGGCCAGGGGGCCTACGAGCAGTACTTC.

V and J are TRBV27 and TRBJ2-7; weak D call: TRBD2 (5 bases). CDR1 and CDR2 from the germline V gene are MNHEY and SMNVEV (reference sequence). Trimming removed 1 base at V and 0 bases at J, with 13 bases between. The CDR3 runs 16 residues. In DNA, the CDR3 is TGTGCCAGCAGTTTATTTTCCAGCGGTAGCTCCTACGAGCAGTACTTC. Its translation is CASSLFSSGSSYEQYF.

The gene calls are TRBV6-1 and TRBJ1-5; TRBD1 might be the D (6 bases). The V end lost 3 bases, the J end lost 5 bases, and 11 bases lay between the germline ends. Germline V lookup: CDR1 MNHNS, CDR2 SASEGT. This CDR3 is built from 14 residues. CDR3 nucleotide sequence: TGTGCCAGCAGTGATCTACAGGGTTATCAGCCCCAGCATTTT. This codes for CASSDLQGYQPQHF.

The CDR3 loop reads CASSFILGPNRGTQYF. CDR3 nucleotide sequence: TGTGCCAGCAGTTTTATTCTAGGCCCAAACCGGGGGACCCAGTACTTC. The chain uses TRBV28 and TRBJ2-5; D possibly corresponds to TRBD2 (5 bases). Germline V lookup: CDR1 MDHEN, CDR2 SYDVKM. CDR3 size: 16 residues. Trimming removed 3 bases at V and 7 bases at J, with 21 bases between.

The genes are TRBV7-9 and TRBJ1-1, with D possibly being TRBD1 (6 bases). V lost 5 bases, J lost 2 bases, and 12 bases lay in between. The germline V gene has CDR1 SEHNR and CDR2 FQNEAQ (reference sequence). This CDR3 spans 14 amino acids. CDR3 nucleotides: TGTGCCAGCAGCCGGGGACACCCTAACACTGAAGCTTTCTTT. Its protein product is CASSRGHPNTEAFF.

The sample holds a few counts of this clone. This chain connects TRBV2 to TRBJ1-1; the D is unclear. CDR3 length: 12 amino acids. The V end was cut by 7 bases, the J end by 2 bases, with 8 bases between. Germline-derived CDR1 and CDR2 are SNHLY and FYNNEI. The CDR3 loop is CASTSVNTEAFF. The CDR3 nucleotides are TGTGCCAGCACATCAGTAAACACTGAAGCTTTCTTT. Combining the CDR3 with reference TRBV2 and TRBJ1-1 gives the whole variable domain EPEVTQTPSHQVTQMGQEVILRCVPISNHLYFYWYRQILGQKVEFLVSFYNNEISEKSEIFDDQFSVERPDGSNFTLKIRSTKLEDSAMYFCASTSVNTEAFFGQGTRLTVV.

The table lists this clone with a few counts. The chain couples TRBV10-2 to TRBJ2-7; 7 bases agree with TRBD1. Unmatched junction bases numbered 0, after V lost 1 base and J lost 0 bases. Germline values: CDR1 WSHSY, CDR2 SAAADI. The length of the CDR3 is 14 residues. Here the CDR3 reads CASSEWDSSYEQYF. CDR3 in DNA: TGCGCCAGCAGTGAGTGGGACAGCTCCTACGAGCAGTACTTC.

The gene calls are TRBV10-3 and TRBJ1-1; TRBD1 agrees at 8 bases. CDR1 is ENHRY, CDR2 SYGVKD, per germline. After removal of 6 bases from V and 5 bases from J, the junction contained 5 bases not matched to a gene. The CDR3 runs to 13 residues. The CDR3 bases are TGTGCCATCAGCCAGGGGGCTTGGACTGAAGCTTTCTTT. Translation gives CAISQGAWTEAFF.

The chain employs TRBV19 and TRBJ1-5; D is possibly TRBD1 (5 bases). The CDR3 runs to 18 residues. Looked up from germline, CDR1 is LNHDA and CDR2 is SQIVND (reference sequence). Trimming removed 4 bases at V and 0 bases at J, with 19 bases between. CDR3 amino acids: CASSKWQGRVYSNQPQHF. CDR3 sequence (DNA): TGTGCCAGTAGTAAGTGGCAGGGCAGAGTGTATAGCAATCAGCCCCAGCATTTT.